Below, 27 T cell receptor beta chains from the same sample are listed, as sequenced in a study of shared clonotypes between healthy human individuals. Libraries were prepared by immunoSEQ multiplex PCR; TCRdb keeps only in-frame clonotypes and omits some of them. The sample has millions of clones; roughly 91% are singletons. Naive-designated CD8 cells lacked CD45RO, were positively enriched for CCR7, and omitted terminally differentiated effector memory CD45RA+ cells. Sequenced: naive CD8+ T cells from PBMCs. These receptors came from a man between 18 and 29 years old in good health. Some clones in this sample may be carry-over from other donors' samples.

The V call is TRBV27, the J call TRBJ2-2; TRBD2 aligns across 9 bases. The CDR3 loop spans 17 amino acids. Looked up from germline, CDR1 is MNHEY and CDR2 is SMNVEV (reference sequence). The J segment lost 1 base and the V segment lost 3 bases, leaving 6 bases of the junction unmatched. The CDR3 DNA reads TGTGCCAGCAGTTTTTTTGCGGGAGGGATGAACACCGGGGAGCTGTTTTTT. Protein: CASSFFAGGMNTGELFF.

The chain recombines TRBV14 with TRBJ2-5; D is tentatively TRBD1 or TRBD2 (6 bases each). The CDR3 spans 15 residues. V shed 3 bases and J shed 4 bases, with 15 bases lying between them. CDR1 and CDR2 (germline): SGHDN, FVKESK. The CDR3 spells CASSHFGGRGETQYF. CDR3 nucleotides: TGTGCCAGCAGCCACTTTGGGGGGCGGGGAGAGACCCAGTACTTC.

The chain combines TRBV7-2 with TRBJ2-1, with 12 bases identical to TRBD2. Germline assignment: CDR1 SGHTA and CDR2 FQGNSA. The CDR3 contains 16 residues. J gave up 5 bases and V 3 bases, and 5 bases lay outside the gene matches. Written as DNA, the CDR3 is TGTGCCAGCAGCTTTTGGACTAGCGGGGTGCACAATGAGCAGTTCTTC. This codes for CASSFWTSGVHNEQFF. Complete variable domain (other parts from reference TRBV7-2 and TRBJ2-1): GAGVSQSPSNKVTEKGKDVELRCDPISGHTALYWYRQSLGQGLEFLIYFQGNSAPDKSGLPSDRFSAERTGGSVSTLTIQRTQQEDSAVYLCASSFWTSGVHNEQFFGPGTRLTVL.

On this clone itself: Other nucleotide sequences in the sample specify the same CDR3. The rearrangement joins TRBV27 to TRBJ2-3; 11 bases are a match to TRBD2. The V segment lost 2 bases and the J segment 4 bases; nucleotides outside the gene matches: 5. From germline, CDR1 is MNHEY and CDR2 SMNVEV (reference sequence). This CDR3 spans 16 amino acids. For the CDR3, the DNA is TGTGCCAGCAGTTTAGTGCTAGCGGGAGGCCCAGATACGCAGTATTTT. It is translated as CASSLVLAGGPDTQYF.

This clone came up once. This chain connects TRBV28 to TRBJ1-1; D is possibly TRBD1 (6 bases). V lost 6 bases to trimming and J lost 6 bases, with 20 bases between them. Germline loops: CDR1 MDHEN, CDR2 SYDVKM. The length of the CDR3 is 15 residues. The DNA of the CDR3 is TGTGCCAGCAGGCGAAGGGGGGGCTTATGGGCTGAAGCTTTCTTT. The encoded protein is CASRRRGGLWAEAFF.

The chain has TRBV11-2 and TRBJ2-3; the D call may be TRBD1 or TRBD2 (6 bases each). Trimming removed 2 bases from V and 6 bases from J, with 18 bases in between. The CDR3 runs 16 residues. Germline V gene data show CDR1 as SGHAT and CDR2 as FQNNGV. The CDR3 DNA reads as TGTGCCAGCAGCTTAAGGGGGGCAGCGGAGGCGGATACGCAGTATTTT. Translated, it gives CASSLRGAAEADTQYF. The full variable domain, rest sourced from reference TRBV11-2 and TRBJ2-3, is EAGVAQSPRYKIIEKRQSVAFWCNPISGHATLYWYQQILGQGPKLLIQFQNNGVVDDSQLPKDRFSAERLKGVDSTLKIQPAKLEDSAVYLCASSLRGAAEADTQYFGPGTRLTVL.

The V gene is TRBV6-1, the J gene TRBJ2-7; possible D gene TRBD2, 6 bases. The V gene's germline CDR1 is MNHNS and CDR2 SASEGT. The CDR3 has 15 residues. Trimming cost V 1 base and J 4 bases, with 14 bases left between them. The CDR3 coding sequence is TGTGCCAGCAGTGAAGTTAGAGCGGGTGCGTACGAGCAGTACTTC. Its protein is CASSEVRAGAYEQYF.

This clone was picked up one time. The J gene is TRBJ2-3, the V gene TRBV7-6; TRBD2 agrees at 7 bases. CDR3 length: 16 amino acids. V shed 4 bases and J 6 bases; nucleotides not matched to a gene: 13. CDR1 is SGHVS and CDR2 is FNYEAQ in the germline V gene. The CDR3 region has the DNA TGTGCCAGCAGCTCACCGCCTAGCGGAAGAGTGGATACGCAGTATTTT. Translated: CASSSPPSGRVDTQYF. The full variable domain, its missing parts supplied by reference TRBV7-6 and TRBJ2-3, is GAGVSQSPRYKVTKRGQDVALRCDPISGHVSLYWYRQALGQGPEFLTYFNYEAQQDKSGLPNDRFSAERPEGSISTLTIQRTEQRDSAMYRCASSSPPSGRVDTQYFGPGTRLTVL.

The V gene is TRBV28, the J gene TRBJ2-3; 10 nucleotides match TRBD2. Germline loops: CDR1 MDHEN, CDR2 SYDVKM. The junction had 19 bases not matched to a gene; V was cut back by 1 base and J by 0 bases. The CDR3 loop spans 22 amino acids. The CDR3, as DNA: TGTGCCAGCAGTTTATCGCAGACAACGGTGTCTAGCGGGAGTTTTAGCACAGATACGCAGTATTTT. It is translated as CASSLSQTTVSSGSFSTDTQYF.

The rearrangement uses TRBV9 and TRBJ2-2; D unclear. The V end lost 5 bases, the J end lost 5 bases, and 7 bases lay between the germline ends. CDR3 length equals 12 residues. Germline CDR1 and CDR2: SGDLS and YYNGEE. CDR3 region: CASRDNTGELFF. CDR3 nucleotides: TGTGCCAGCAGAGATAATACCGGGGAGCTGTTTTTT.

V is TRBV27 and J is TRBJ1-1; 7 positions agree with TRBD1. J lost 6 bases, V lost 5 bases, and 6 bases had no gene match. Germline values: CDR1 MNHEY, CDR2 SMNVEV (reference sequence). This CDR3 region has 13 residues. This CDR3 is CASSDRVGAEAFF. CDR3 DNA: TGTGCCAGCAGTGACAGGGTCGGGGCTGAAGCTTTCTTT.

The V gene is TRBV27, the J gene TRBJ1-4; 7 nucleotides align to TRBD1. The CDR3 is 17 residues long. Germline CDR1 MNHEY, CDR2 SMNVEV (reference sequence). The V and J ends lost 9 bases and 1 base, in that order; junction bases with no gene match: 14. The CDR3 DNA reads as TGTGCCAGGTCCCCCGACAGGGAAAAGTTAACTAATGAAAAACTGTTTTTT. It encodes CARSPDREKLTNEKLFF.

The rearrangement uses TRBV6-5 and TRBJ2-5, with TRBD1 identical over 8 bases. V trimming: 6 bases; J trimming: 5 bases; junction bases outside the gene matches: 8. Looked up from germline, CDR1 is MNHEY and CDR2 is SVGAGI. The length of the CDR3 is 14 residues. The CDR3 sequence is CASRGQGHGETQYF. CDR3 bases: TGTGCCAGCAGAGGACAGGGCCACGGGGAGACCCAGTACTTC.

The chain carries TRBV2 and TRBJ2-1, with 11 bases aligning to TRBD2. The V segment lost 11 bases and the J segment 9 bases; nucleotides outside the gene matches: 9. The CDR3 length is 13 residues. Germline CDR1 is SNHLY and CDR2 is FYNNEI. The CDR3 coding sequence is TGTGCCGGGTATAGCGGGAGGGCCATTGAGCAGTTCTTC. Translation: CAGYSGRAIEQFF.

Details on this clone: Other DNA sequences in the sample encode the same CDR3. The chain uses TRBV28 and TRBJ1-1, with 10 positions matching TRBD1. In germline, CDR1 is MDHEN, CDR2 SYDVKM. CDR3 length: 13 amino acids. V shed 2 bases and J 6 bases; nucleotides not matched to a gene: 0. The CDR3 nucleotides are TGTGCCAGCAGTTTAGGACAGGGGGCTGAAGCTTTCTTT. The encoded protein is CASSLGQGAEAFF.

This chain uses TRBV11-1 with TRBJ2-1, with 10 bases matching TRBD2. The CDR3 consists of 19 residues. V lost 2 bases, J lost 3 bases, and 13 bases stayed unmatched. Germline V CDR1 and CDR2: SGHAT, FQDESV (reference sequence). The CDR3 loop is CASSLRRRVASGSYNEQFF. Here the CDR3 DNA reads TGTGCCAGCAGCTTACGGCGCAGGGTGGCTAGCGGGAGCTACAATGAGCAGTTCTTC.

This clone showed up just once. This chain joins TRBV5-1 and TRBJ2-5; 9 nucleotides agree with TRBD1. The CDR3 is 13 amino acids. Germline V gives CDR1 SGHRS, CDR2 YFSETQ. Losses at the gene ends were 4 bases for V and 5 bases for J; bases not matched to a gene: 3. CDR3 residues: CASSATGGETQYF. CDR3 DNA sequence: TGCGCCAGCAGCGCGACAGGGGGTGAGACCCAGTACTTC.

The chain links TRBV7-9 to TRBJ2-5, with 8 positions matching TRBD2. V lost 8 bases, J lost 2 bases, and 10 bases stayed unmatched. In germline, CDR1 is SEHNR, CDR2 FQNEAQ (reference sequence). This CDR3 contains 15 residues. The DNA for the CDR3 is TGTGCCAGCGGGCCCGGAGTAGCGGGACAAGAGACCCAGTACTTC. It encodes CASGPGVAGQETQYF.

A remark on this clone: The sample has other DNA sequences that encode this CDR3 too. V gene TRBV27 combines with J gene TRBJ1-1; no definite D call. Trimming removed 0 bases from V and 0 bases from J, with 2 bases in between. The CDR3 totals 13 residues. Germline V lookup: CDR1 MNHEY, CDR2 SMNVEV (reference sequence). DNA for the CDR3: TGTGCCAGCAGTTTATCCTTGAACACTGAAGCTTTCTTT. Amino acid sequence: CASSLSLNTEAFF.

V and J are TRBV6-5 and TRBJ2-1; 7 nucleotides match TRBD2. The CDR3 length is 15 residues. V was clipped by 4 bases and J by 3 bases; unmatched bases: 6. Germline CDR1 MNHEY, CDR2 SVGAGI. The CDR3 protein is CASSSRDYLYNEQFF. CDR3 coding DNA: TGTGCCAGCAGTTCTCGGGACTACCTCTACAATGAGCAGTTCTTC.

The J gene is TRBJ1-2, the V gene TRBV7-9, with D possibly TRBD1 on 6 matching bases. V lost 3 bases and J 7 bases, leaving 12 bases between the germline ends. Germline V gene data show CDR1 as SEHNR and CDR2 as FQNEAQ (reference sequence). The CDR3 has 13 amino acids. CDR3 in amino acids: CASSFPGAPGYTF. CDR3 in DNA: TGTGCCAGCAGCTTTCCAGGGGCTCCTGGCTACACCTTC.

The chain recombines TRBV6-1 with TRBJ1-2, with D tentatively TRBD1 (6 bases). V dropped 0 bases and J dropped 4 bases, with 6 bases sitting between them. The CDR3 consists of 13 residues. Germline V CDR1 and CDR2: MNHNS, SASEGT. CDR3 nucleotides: TGTGCCAGCAGTGAAGCGACAGGCTATGGCTACACCTTC. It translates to CASSEATGYGYTF.

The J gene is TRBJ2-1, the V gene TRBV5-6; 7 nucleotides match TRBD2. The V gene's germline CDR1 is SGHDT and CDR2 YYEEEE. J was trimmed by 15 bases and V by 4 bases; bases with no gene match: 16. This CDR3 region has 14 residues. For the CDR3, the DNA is TGTGCCAGCAGCGCCGGAGGGCGGGGGAGGACCGCGTTCTTC. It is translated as CASSAGGRGRTAFF. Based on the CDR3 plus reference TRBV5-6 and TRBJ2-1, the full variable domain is DAGVTQSPTHLIKTRGQQVTLRCSPKSGHDTVSWYQQALGQGPQFIFQYYEEEERQRGNFPDRFSGHQFPNYSSELNVNALLLGDSALYLCASSAGGRGRTAFFGPGTRLTVL.

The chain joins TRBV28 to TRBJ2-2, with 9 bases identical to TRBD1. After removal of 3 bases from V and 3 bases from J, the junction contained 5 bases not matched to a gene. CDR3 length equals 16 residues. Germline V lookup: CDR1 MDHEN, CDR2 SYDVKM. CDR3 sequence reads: CASSFGTGIDTGELFF. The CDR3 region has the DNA TGTGCCAGCAGTTTTGGGACAGGGATCGACACCGGGGAGCTGTTTTTT.

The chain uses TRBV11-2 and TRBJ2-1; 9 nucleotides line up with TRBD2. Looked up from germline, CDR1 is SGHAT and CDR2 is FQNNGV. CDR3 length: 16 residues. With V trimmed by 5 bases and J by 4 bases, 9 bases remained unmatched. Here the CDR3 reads CASSTSSGSAYNEQFF. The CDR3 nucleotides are TGTGCCAGCAGCACCAGTAGCGGGAGTGCGTACAATGAGCAGTTCTTC.

CDR3 coding DNA: TGTGCCAGCAGGCCCGGACAGGACGCGTACAATGAGCAGTTCTTC. Protein: CASRPGQDAYNEQFF. The chain links TRBV7-9 to TRBJ2-1, with 7 nucleotides matching TRBD1. The CDR3 is made up of 15 amino acids. CDR1 and CDR2 from the germline V gene are SEHNR and FQNEAQ (reference sequence). Trimming at V came to 6 bases and at J to 4 bases, leaving 9 bases not matched to a gene.

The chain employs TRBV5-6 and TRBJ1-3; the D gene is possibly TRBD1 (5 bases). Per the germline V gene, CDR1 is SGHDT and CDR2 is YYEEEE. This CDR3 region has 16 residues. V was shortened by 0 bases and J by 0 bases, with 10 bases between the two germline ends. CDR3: CASSLAGAASGNTIYF. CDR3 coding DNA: TGTGCCAGCAGCTTGGCCGGGGCGGCCTCTGGAAACACCATATATTTT.